These 27 T cell receptor beta chains were all obtained from the same sample, sequenced in a study of blood T cell repertoires in COVID-19. The protocol was immunoSEQ multiplex PCR, while the TCRdb copy is restricted to in-frame clones and leaves out a portion. The table records about 300,000 clones, roughly 84% of them present only once. The sample comprised peripheral blood. The receptor set was obtained from a human donor with COVID-19, enrolled during active disease. The donor label of this sample is uncertain.

This clone turned up a few times. V is TRBV9 and J is TRBJ1-1; TRBD1 agrees at 7 bases. Trimming at V came to 4 bases and at J to 3 bases, leaving 6 bases not matched to a gene. CDR1 and CDR2 (germline): SGDLS, YYNGEE. This CDR3 contains 14 residues. This CDR3 is CASSTHTGDTEAFF. In DNA form, the CDR3 reads TGTGCCAGCAGCACCCACACAGGGGACACTGAAGCTTTCTTT.

The chain uses TRBV20-1 and TRBJ2-1; weak D call: TRBD2 (6 bases). Trimming took 0 bases from V and 12 from J, leaving 9 bases between them. The germline gives CDR1 DFQATT, CDR2 SNEGSKA (reference sequence). The CDR3 length is 11 residues. CDR3 nucleotide sequence: TGCAGTGCTAGAGAGGCGGGACCGCAGTTCTTC. It encodes CSAREAGPQFF.

J is TRBJ2-5 and V is TRBV7-3, with TRBD2 identical over 7 bases. With 1 base clipped from V and 3 bases from J, the junction kept 2 bases outside the gene matches. The CDR3 contains 14 residues. CDR1 is SGHTA, CDR2 FQGTGA, per germline. The CDR3 region has the DNA TGTGCCAGCAGCTTAATGGCGGGAGAAGAGACCCAGTACTTC. Translated, it gives CASSLMAGEETQYF.

This clone was seen only a few times. V and J are TRBV28 and TRBJ1-3; D is undetermined. CDR3 length equals 16 residues. The V end was cut by 5 bases, the J end by 0 bases, with 14 bases between. The germline CDR1 and CDR2 sequences are MDHEN and SYDVKM. The CDR3 nucleotides are TGTGCCAGCAGTCCCCACAGAGGAGGCTCTGGAAACACCATATATTTT. Protein: CASSPHRGGSGNTIYF.

The V and J genes are TRBV10-2 and TRBJ1-1; D not resolved. The CDR3 has 13 residues. Germline CDR1 WSHSY, CDR2 SAAADI. Trimming took 3 bases from V and 1 from J, leaving 6 bases between them. Here the CDR3 DNA reads TGCGCCAGCAGTGAACAGAAGAACACTGAAGCTTTCTTT. Translating it yields CASSEQKNTEAFF.

V usage is TRBV6-2 or TRBV6-3 and J usage is TRBJ2-3, with 8 positions matching TRBD2. With V trimmed by 0 bases and J by 0 bases, 5 bases remained unmatched. The length of the CDR3 is 17 residues. In germline, CDR1 is MNHEY, CDR2 SVGEGT. Here the CDR3 DNA reads TGTGCCAGCAGTTACTCGTTCAGCGGGAGTAGCACAGATACGCAGTATTTT. This sequence encodes CASSYSFSGSSTDTQYF.

The chain is built from TRBV7-6 and TRBJ1-1; 9 bases line up with TRBD1. V was clipped by 2 bases and J by 8 bases; unmatched bases: 6. Germline V lookup: CDR1 SGHVS, CDR2 FNYEAQ. This CDR3 comprises 14 residues. This chain's CDR3 is CASSLPGQGREAFF. CDR3 bases: TGTGCCAGCAGCTTACCTGGACAGGGGAGGGAAGCTTTCTTT.

This chain's CDR3 is CASSLASPNGQETQYF. Here the CDR3 DNA reads TGTGCCAGCAGCTTAGCCTCCCCCAACGGCCAAGAGACCCAGTACTTC. V is TRBV11-1 and J is TRBJ2-5; D gene unclear. Germline V gives CDR1 SGHAT, CDR2 FQDESV (reference sequence). V was cut by 0 bases and J by 1 base, with 12 bases left in between. The CDR3 runs to 16 residues.

The V gene is TRBV28, the J gene TRBJ2-6; D may be TRBD2 (6 bases). Trimming removed 3 bases at V and 3 bases at J, with 12 bases between. Germline CDR1 and CDR2: MDHEN and SYDVKM. This CDR3 contains 16 residues. The CDR3 DNA is TGTGCCAGCAGTTTTTTGTCGGGGGATGGGGCCAACGTCCTGACTTTC. Protein product: CASSFLSGDGANVLTF.

The V gene is TRBV19, the J gene TRBJ2-1, with TRBD2 identical over 9 bases. This CDR3 contains 17 residues. The V gene end was trimmed by 6 bases and the J gene end by 8 bases; junction bases not matched to a gene: 17. The germline gives CDR1 LNHDA, CDR2 SQIVND (reference sequence). This CDR3 reads CASSPIRPVAGVDEQFF. CDR3 bases: TGTGCCAGTAGCCCCATCCGCCCTGTAGCGGGAGTCGATGAGCAGTTCTTC.

This clone was seen once. The J gene is TRBJ2-7, the V gene TRBV1; the listed D gene, TRBD2, was not tested against the DNA. TRBV1 is shown as a pseudogene. The CDR3 covers 20 residues. CDR3 sequence: CTSSQDAGRLAGVLVDEQYF. The CDR3 region has the DNA TGCACCAGCAGCCAAGATGCAGGGCGGCTAGCGGGAGTTCTAGTAGACGAGCAGTACTTC.

Written as DNA, the CDR3 is TGTGCCAGCAGTTACTCAGGGCGGGACGGTCTCTCCGAGCAGTACTTC. Translation: CASSYSGRDGLSEQYF. V and J are TRBV6-2 or TRBV6-3 and TRBJ2-7, with D possibly matching TRBD2 (6 bases). V was trimmed by 0 bases and J by 6 bases, leaving 18 bases between them. Germline V gene sequence: CDR1 MNHEY, CDR2 SVGEGT. CDR3 size: 16 residues.

About this clone: An end of the junction differs from the germline gene, which may be a read error. This chain joins TRBV7-7 and TRBJ2-2; 9 bases are a match to TRBD2. This CDR3 has 16 amino acids. Germline assignment: CDR1 SSHAT and CDR2 FNYEAQ (reference sequence). The CDR3 DNA reads TGTGCTAGCAGCGCCAATGTGGCTAGCGGGAATTTAGAGCTGTTTTTT. The encoded protein is CASSANVASGNLELFF.

The chain combines TRBV14 with TRBJ1-2; 11 bases match TRBD1. CDR1 SGHDN and CDR2 FVKESK come from the germline V gene. The V gene end was trimmed by 2 bases and the J gene end by 7 bases; junction bases not matched to a gene: 3. CDR3 length equals 14 residues. CDR3 in DNA: TGTGCCAGCAGCCAACGGACAGGGGGCGCTGGCTACACCTTC. It specifies CASSQRTGGAGYTF.

The gene calls are TRBV6-5 and TRBJ1-5, with D possibly matching TRBD1 (6 bases). Germline CDR1 reads MNHEY; CDR2 reads SVGAGI. The ends were cut back, 6 bases at V and 6 bases at J, with 12 bases in the middle. This CDR3 is 13 amino acids long. The CDR3 is CASSTKQGQPQHF. The CDR3 DNA follows: TGTGCCAGCAGCACGAAACAGGGTCAGCCCCAGCATTTT.

The chain uses TRBV28 and TRBJ1-1; D call uncertain. The CDR3 has 13 amino acids. Germline loops: CDR1 MDHEN, CDR2 SYDVKM. V was clipped by 3 bases and J by 7 bases, with 12 bases between them. Here the CDR3 reads CASSLSAVYEAFF. For the CDR3, the DNA is TGTGCCAGCAGTTTGTCGGCGGTATATGAAGCTTTCTTT.

This clone turned up a few times. The CDR3 nucleotides are TGTGCCAGCAGTATAGCGGGAGTCCCCAATGAGCAGTTCTTC. It yields the protein CASSIAGVPNEQFF. V usage is TRBV2 and J usage is TRBJ2-1, with 9 bases fitting TRBD2. V lost 5 bases, J lost 6 bases, and 5 bases stayed unmatched. CDR3 length equals 14 residues. CDR1 is SNHLY, CDR2 FYNNEI, per germline.

V gene TRBV11-2 combines with J gene TRBJ2-1; perhaps TRBD2 as D (6 bases). V lost 4 bases and J 7 bases, leaving 14 bases between the germline ends. The germline CDR1 and CDR2 sequences are SGHAT and FQNNGV. This CDR3 has 14 residues. CDR3 sequence reads: CASSSGTVKNEQFF. The CDR3 nucleotides are TGTGCCAGCAGCTCTGGGACTGTAAAAAATGAGCAGTTCTTC.

V and J are TRBV2 and TRBJ2-5; TRBD1 matches 12 bases. The V gene end was trimmed by 6 bases and the J gene end by 0 bases; junction bases not matched to a gene: 2. The CDR3 contains 15 residues. Germline V gene sequence: CDR1 SNHLY, CDR2 FYNNEI. This chain's CDR3 is CASRGQGAYQETQYF. The DNA for the CDR3 is TGTGCCAGCAGGGGACAGGGGGCGTACCAAGAGACCCAGTACTTC. Together with reference TRBV2 and TRBJ2-5, the CDR3 gives the full variable domain: EPEVTQTPSHQVTQMGQEVILRCVPISNHLYFYWYRQILGQKVEFLVSFYNNEISEKSEIFDDQFSVERPDGSNFTLKIRSTKLEDSAMYFCASRGQGAYQETQYFGPGTRLLVL.

The chain joins TRBV5-6 to TRBJ2-1; D unclear. The CDR3 runs to 14 residues. Trimming left V 0 bases short and J 5 bases short, with 9 bases between. The V gene's germline CDR1 is SGHDT and CDR2 YYEEEE. The DNA of the CDR3 is TGTGCCAGCAGCTTGGATTATAGTGACAATGAGCAGTTCTTC. It codes for CASSLDYSDNEQFF.

This rearrangement joins TRBV7-9 to TRBJ1-2; D possibly corresponds to TRBD1 (5 bases). Trimming cost V 5 bases and J 4 bases, with 23 bases left between them. Germline V gene data show CDR1 as SEHNR and CDR2 as FQNEAQ (reference sequence). The CDR3 length is 17 residues. The CDR3 sequence is CASSPGGMRHLVYGYTF. The DNA for the CDR3 is TGTGCCAGCAGCCCCGGGGGGATGCGGCACCTAGTCTATGGCTACACCTTC.

This clone was detected a few times. V and J are TRBV7-9 and TRBJ1-6; D gene unclear. CDR1 and CDR2 (germline): SEHNR, FQNEAQ (reference sequence). V dropped 2 bases and J dropped 4 bases, with 3 bases sitting between them. The CDR3 consists of 13 residues. For the CDR3, the DNA is TGTGCCAGCAGCTTACAATATAATTCACCCCTCCACTTT. It yields the protein CASSLQYNSPLHF.

The chain employs TRBV29-1 and TRBJ1-3, with D possibly being TRBD1 (5 bases). The CDR3 totals 14 residues. CDR1 and CDR2 (germline): SQVTM, ANQGSEA. With 6 bases removed from V and 2 bases from J, the gap between germline ends came to 14 bases. CDR3 bases: TGCAGCGTCCTCGACAGTTCAGCTGGAAACACCATATATTTT. Translated: CSVLDSSAGNTIYF.

The CDR3: CASSPTGVTYNEQFF. The CDR3 coding sequence is TGTGCCAGCAGCCCTACGGGGGTGACCTACAATGAGCAGTTCTTC. The rearrangement links TRBV11-3 to TRBJ2-1; perhaps TRBD2 as D (6 bases). Per the germline V gene, CDR1 is SGHNT and CDR2 is YENEEA. This CDR3 has 15 residues. Trimming stripped 5 bases from V and 2 bases from J, with 13 bases between. The full variable domain, in which reference TRBV11-3 and TRBJ2-1 provide the parts outside the CDR3, is EAGVVQSPRYKIIEKKQPVAFWCNPISGHNTLYWYLQNLGQGPELLIRYENEEAVDDSQLPKDRFSAERLKGVDSTLKIQPAELGDSAVYLCASSPTGVTYNEQFFGPGTRLTVL.

V gene TRBV21-1 combines with J gene TRBJ2-5; the D call TRBD2 from the table was never checked on the DNA. TRBV21-1 is reported as a pseudogene. The CDR3 extends over 18 amino acids. CDR3 bases: TGTGCCAGCAGCAAAGGAGTAGGTACTAGCGGGGGGCAAGAGACCCAGTACTTC. Amino acid sequence: CASSKGVGTSGGQETQYF.

The chain carries TRBV19 and TRBJ2-7, with TRBD1 as a possible D gene (5 bases). The CDR3 loop spans 15 amino acids. Trimming pared 6 bases from V and 0 bases from J, leaving 15 bases between. Per germline, CDR1 LNHDA and CDR2 SQIVND (reference sequence). The CDR3 coding sequence is TGTGCCAGTAGCCTGGACACGTCTTCCTCCTACGAGCAGTACTTC. The encoded protein is CASSLDTSSSYEQYF.

The chain combines TRBV7-8 with TRBJ2-2; possible D gene TRBD1, 5 bases. Trimming removed 3 bases at V and 0 bases at J, with 8 bases between. CDR3 length: 15 residues. Germline CDR1 and CDR2: SGHVS and FQNEAQ. The DNA for the CDR3 is TGTGCCAGCAGCTTCCGACAGTCGAACACCGGGGAGCTGTTTTTT. This sequence encodes CASSFRQSNTGELFF.